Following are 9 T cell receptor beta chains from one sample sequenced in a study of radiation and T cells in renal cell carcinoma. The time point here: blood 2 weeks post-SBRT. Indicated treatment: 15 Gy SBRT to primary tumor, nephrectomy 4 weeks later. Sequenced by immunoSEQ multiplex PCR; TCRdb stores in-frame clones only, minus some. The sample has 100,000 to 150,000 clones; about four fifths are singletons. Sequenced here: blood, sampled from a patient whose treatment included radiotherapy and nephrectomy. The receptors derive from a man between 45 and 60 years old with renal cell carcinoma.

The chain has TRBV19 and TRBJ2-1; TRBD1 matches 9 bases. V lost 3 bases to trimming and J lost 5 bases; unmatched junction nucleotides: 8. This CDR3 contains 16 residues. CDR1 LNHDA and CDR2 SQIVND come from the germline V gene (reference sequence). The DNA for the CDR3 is TGTGCCAGTAGTATTACGGGACAGGGTAGGGACAATGAGCAGTTCTTC. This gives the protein CASSITGQGRDNEQFF. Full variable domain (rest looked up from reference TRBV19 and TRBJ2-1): DGGITQSPKYLFRKEGQNVTLSCEQNLNHDAMYWYRQDPGQGLRLIYYSQIVNDFQKGDIAEGYSVSREKKESFPLTVTSAQKNPTAFYLCASSITGQGRDNEQFFGPGTRLTVL.

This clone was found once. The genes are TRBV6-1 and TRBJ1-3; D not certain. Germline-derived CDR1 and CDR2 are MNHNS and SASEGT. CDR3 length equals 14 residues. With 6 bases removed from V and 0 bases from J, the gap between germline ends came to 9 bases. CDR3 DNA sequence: TGTGCCAGCAGCGGACGCCACTCTGGAAACACCATATATTTT. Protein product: CASSGRHSGNTIYF.

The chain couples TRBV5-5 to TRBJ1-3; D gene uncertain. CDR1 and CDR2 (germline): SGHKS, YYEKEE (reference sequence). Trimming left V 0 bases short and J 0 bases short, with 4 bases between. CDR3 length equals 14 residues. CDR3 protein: CASSLEHSGNTIYF. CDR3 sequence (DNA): TGTGCCAGCAGCTTGGAGCACTCTGGAAACACCATATATTTT.

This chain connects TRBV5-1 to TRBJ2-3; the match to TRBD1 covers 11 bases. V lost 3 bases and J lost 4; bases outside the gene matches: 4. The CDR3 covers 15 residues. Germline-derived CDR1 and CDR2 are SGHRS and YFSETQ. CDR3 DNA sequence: TGCGCCAGCAGCTCCGGGACAGGGGGAGCAGATACGCAGTATTTT. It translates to CASSSGTGGADTQYF.

CDR3 residues: CAWSVAPNYGYTF. Here the CDR3 DNA reads TGTGCCTGGAGTGTCGCGCCTAACTATGGCTACACCTTC. The V and J genes are TRBV30 and TRBJ1-2; D gene uncertain. CDR1 is GTSNPN, CDR2 SVGIG, per germline (reference sequence). Trimming removed 0 bases from V and 0 bases from J, with 5 bases in between. This CDR3 comprises 13 residues.

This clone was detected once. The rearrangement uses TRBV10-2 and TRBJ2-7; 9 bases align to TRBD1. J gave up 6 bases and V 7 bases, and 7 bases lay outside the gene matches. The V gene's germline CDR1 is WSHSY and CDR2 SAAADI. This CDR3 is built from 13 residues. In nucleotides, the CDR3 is TGCGCCAGCAAGACAGGGGGAATGGGCGAGCAGTACTTC. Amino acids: CASKTGGMGEQYF.

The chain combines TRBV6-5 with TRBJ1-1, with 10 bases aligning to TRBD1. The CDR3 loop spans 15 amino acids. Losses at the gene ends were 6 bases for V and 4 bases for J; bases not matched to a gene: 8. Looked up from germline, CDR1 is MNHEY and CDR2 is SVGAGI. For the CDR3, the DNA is TGTGCCAGCAGAGTTGGGACAGGGGCTGCCACTGAAGCTTTCTTT. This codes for CASRVGTGAATEAFF.

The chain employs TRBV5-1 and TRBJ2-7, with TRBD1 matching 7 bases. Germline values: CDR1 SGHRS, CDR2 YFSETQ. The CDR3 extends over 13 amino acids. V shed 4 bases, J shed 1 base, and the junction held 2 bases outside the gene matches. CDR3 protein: CASSQQGSYEQYF. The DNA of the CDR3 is TGCGCCAGCAGCCAACAGGGGTCCTACGAGCAGTACTTC.

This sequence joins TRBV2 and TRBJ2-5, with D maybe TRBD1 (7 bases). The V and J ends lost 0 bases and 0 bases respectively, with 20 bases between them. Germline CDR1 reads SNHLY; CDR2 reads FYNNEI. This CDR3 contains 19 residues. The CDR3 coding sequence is TGTGCCAGCAGTGAAGCGCGGGACAGCTTATATATCTACCAAGAGACCCAGTACTTC. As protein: CASSEARDSLYIYQETQYF.